This paragraph reports one TCR beta chain. As yet, its antigen is unknown. This CDR3 spans 13 amino acids. CDR1 is DFQATT, CDR2 SNEGSKA, per germline (reference sequence). This sample stems from a study of blood T cells in healthy people across ages. The authors ran a second PCR of roughly 7 to 11 cycles using a sample-barcoded 5' primer and a J-beta primer mix. A tag from a template-switch adaptor with 12 random nucleotides marked each cDNA molecule. TCRdb called the 5' RACE reads again in MiXCR, with one record for every CDR3 protein. The sample lists roughly 700,000 distinct CDR3 sequences, 49% occurring once. Overall study findings and caveats: More naive CD4+ cells and higher diversity were found in long-lived than in aged donors.

The chain recombines TRBV20-1 with TRBJ1-1; a possible D gene is TRBD1 (5 bases). The sequence came from an older woman in good health. Sequenced: blood. The CDR3 sequence: CRAPITGNTEAFF. Here the CDR3 DNA reads TGCAGGGCTCCGATAACAGGGAACACTGAAGCTTTCTTT.